The present T cell receptor beta chain was sequenced within a study of cytomegalovirus exposure and HLA in healthy donors (dated by TCRdb to about 2017). Regarding the complete study: An earlier analysis of about 530 of the donors reported under 300 Gb of sequence data and around 110 million unique TCR beta sequences obtained from roughly 180 million T cells. Donor age, sex, ethnicity and CMV serostatus were compiled alongside the repertoire data. Using immunosequencing, the study profiled T cell repertoires from 500 to 800 subjects and related those repertoires to cytomegalovirus serostatus. A handful of DR-DQ haplotypes were handled as single units for association and clustering because linkage in the cohort was strong. Among roughly 400 genotyped donors of the cohort, an average of about 240,000 unique TCR beta nucleotide sequences were sequenced per donor, roughly 20% of them non-productive. High-throughput TCR immunosequencing, statistical association of individual TCRs with disease status, and machine learning were combined to predict cytomegalovirus infection status. Typing coverage varied by locus: roughly 620-640 donors for A, B, C, DRB1 and DQB1; approximately 560 for DQA1; some 610 for DPA1; fewer than 480 for DPB1. To study patterns of TCR occurrence, a later analysis re-analyzed previously published TCR beta repertoires from 666 donors and added high-resolution HLA genotyping. Both class I and class II loci were covered by HLA typing, at four-digit resolution. In an earlier analysis of 587 of the donors, high-throughput TCR beta sequencing was used to judge whether each TCR beta V gene segment behaved as functional or pseudogenic. Every discovery cohort repertoire had been produced on one sequencing platform. An early release that covered some 630 HLA-typed donors contained about 300 gigabases of sequencing data and 75 million to 100 million unique TCR sequences. A later genetic analysis took genome-wide SNP genotypes for about three fifths of the roughly 700 donors and used that subset as a discovery cohort. The study aimed to test whether cataloging public T cell receptors could reveal signatures of past pathogen exposure. In the later analysis, no new phenotypic data were used to find candidate immune exposures; instead, reliance was placed on TCR beta sequences and their occurrence across donors. Among the roughly 400 genotyped donors, approximately 81% belonged to the genetic ancestry cluster associated with self-reported Caucasian donors. In addition to the first cohort of around 670 subjects, a separate validation cohort of approximately 130 different subjects was used.

Concerning this clone itself: The antigen it recognizes is unknown. No much larger clone exists at a distance of one base, and base qualities are not known.

Libraries were built with the immunoSEQ multiplex PCR assay. A mixture of 60 forward primers for TCR Vbeta segments and 13 reverse primers for TCR Jbeta segments was used in the multiplex PCR. Amplification of the CDR3 region of rearranged TCR beta genes was performed with a multiplex PCR assay on genomic DNA. Amplified TCR beta libraries were sequenced as 87-base-pair reads on the Illumina HiSeq System. From the authors' description of their analysis: Across the 640 or so repertoires, a later analysis counted 78 million or so unique TCR beta chains, around 11 million of which were shared by at least two donors. Raw reads were error-corrected and collapsed into unique sequences with a nearest-neighbor algorithm that merged closely related sequences to remove PCR and sequencing errors. CDR3 sequences were aligned to IMGT reference sequences to assign V, D and J gene segments. Each retained sequence needed at least a six-nucleotide match to both a V gene segment and a J gene segment. A rearrangement counted as productive if the CDR3 had no stop codons and remained in frame with V and J, and every other rearrangement counted as non-productive. CDR3 was defined according to IMGT convention as the region running from the second conserved V-encoded cysteine to the conserved J-encoded phenylalanine. The earlier analysis of 550 to 650 of the donors excluded any sequence lacking an unambiguous match to a single V gene segment. In an earlier analysis of approximately 590 of the donors, a V segment was called functional when productive rearrangements were above 56.7%, and segregating when the standard deviation between donors exceeded 5%. A statistical classification framework was built to diagnose cytomegalovirus status from the catalog of TCR beta chain sequences. In a later analysis, TCR nucleotide sequences were compared against IMGT/GENE-DB human TR gene sequences so that V and J genes could be assigned. A later analysis assigned CDR3 sequences and most-parsimonious VDJ recombination scenarios with the TCRdist pipeline. A later analysis defined each TCR beta chain by its CDR3 amino acid sequence plus V-gene family, and excluded reads lacking a unique V-gene family. As a way to deal with suspected cross-contamination and a sequencing artifact, a later analysis dropped more than 500 nucleotide sequences that were highly shared and had low generation probability. In a later analysis, a clonal expansion index for each public chain was calculated from normalized within-repertoire ranks of inferred template counts. A later analysis computed generation probabilities with a VDJ recombination model fitted to out-of-frame rearrangements, and checked the results against IGoR. Hypergeometric tests were used in a later analysis to score TCR-TCR, TCR-HLA and TCR-CMV co-occurrence, with a repertoire-size bias correction applied to the TCR pairs. A later analysis estimated false discovery rates by permuting HLA or CMV assignments 20 times. In a later analysis, co-occurring TCRs were grouped using DBSCAN, and TCRdist sequence similarity was added for clustering within HLA-allele-positive subsets. For co-occurrence clustering, repertoires with fewer than 30,000 or more than 120,000 public chains were excluded, along with five repertoires with anomalous nucleotide sharing. Here the immuneACCESS table is served through TCRdb, limited to in-frame sequences with V and J called. Missing clones are a known gap in these copies; in checked studies unresolved V genes cover under half, and the rest lacks a known reason. V and J calls and clone size are given by that table; D and trimming were obtained from the DNA. Here the sample has under 200,000 clones; around 79% occur a single time. Jointly, the top ten make up around 2.4% of the sample.

Broad study findings and their caveats: HLA typing was unavailable for some donors at each locus, so association tests used only the typed subset. In vitro tests confirmed that a few of the cytomegalovirus-associated TCR beta chains recognize cytomegalovirus antigens. A further reported finding was that TCR beta sequences accurately predicted the HLA-A and HLA-B alleles for most subjects in the first cohort. V-gene and J-gene trimming of TCR beta chains was associated with a missense DCLRE1C variant in a later genetic analysis, and the association was replicated in an independent cohort. Most TCR sequences were observed very rarely across donors, whereas some public TCRs were present in many individuals. In a later analysis, most CMV-associated TCR beta chains were found to appear HLA-restricted, with HLA associations seemingly driven largely by CMV exposure. The study listed 164 TCR beta chains as associated with cytomegalovirus. In an earlier analysis of under 600 of the donors, most TCR beta V segments were observed in productive rearrangements about 90% or about 30% of the time, broadly matching IMGT annotations. It was suggested by the authors that the approach could potentially be generalized to other disease states and immunological phenotypes. Sequencing depth was assumed to be roughly uniform across donors in the presence/absence analyses, though that assumption may not hold. A cluster of highly shared sequence variants was judged likely to represent a technical artifact of the sequencing pipeline. When HLA alleles, especially DR and DQ, strongly co-occurred, attributing TCR associations to individual alleles was difficult. Compared with equally common non-associated chains, HLA-associated TCR beta chains in a later analysis were more clonally expanded and had lower generation probabilities. A later analysis associated 16,951 TCR beta sequences with specific HLA alleles at a false discovery rate of 0.05. According to a later analysis, parvovirus B19, influenza, CMV and Epstein-Barr virus appeared linked to several top co-occurrence clusters. According to a later genetic analysis, donors in an Asian-associated ancestry cluster had fewer N-insertions in productive TCRs than the approximately 630-donor mean. Because counts were too low, approximately 18 rarely observed V segments, including chromosome 9 orphons, were excluded from the earlier analysis of 587 of the donors. Linkage disequilibrium might explain the correlated functional status among segregating V segments, but an unknown experimental factor could not be ruled out. In a later analysis, the rate of TCR association differed among HLA loci, with DRB1 alleles having the most associated TCRs and HLA-C alleles having the fewest. The classifier was reported to diagnose cytomegalovirus status with high specificity and sensitivity in both the original cohort and the validation cohort. Some IMGT-functional V segments, including TRBV6-2 and TRBV6-3, could not be distinguished by the 87-base-pair reads and were therefore excluded. For the cohort, immune exposure information was limited to CMV serostatus. The cohort was sequenced for TCR beta chains only, and without alpha or paired-chain data the features that could be detected were limited.

The cohort was made up of approximately 670 healthy bone marrow donors. Cohort members were all nominally healthy when sampled, although unrecorded immune exposures were likely present. The donor was CMV seronegative and belonged to the group of several hundred seronegative cohort members. Every donor gave a peripheral blood sample, and the peripheral blood mononuclear cells from that sample were used for TCR beta sequencing. Genomic DNA was extracted from the blood cell samples with the Qiagen DNeasy Blood Extraction Kit. For CDR1 and CDR2, the germline V gene lists SGDLS and YYNGEE. There are 14 amino acids in the CDR3, from cysteine to phenylalanine inclusive. Only the CDR3 region is kept as DNA, spanning 42 bases read in frame from base 1. V is pared back by 3 bases and J by 4 bases, with 13 bases lying between the germline termini.

Material for sequencing was PBMCs. This sequence originates from a female donor in good health and CMV-seronegative. The rearranged chain carries TRBV9 and TRBJ1-1; too little of a D gene remains to name it. The DNA sequence follows: TGTGCCAGCAGCGAGGACTCGCGAGGCACTGAAGCTTTCTTT. It codes for CASSEDSRGTEAFF.